These T cell receptor beta chains were read from a single sample in a study of read filtering for tumor transcriptome and immune sequencing. TCRdb ran MiXCR on the reads and lists one entry per CDR3 protein. The table lists 100,000 to 150,000 distinct CDR3 sequences, roughly 13% of them singletons. Sample: a population of CD138-negative cells sorted from bone marrow. These TCRs come from a donor at least 40 years old with multiple myeloma. Both conserved end residues are part of each CDR3. D genes are given only for firm matches. The size entry is marked missing in some rows and otherwise reads once, few, many or a size class.

14	-	TRBV20-1	many	TRBJ2-1	CSARDYSSYNEQFF	TGCAGTGCTAGAGATTATAGCTCCTACAATGAGCAGTTCTTC
18	TRBD2	TRBV15	-	TRBJ2-2	CATSRDLTGGLNTGELFF	TGTGCCACCAGCAGAGATCTTACGGGAGGCCTGAACACCGGGGAGCTGTTTTTT
15	TRBD2	TRBV20-1	many	TRBJ2-7	CSARGRGPSSYEQYF	TGCAGTGCTAGGGGGAGGGGCCCGAGCTCCTACGAGCAGTACTTC
13	TRBD1	TRBV3-1	-	TRBJ1-1	CASSLGQGRRAFF	TGTGCCAGCAGCCTAGGACAGGGGCGGAGGGCTTTCTTT
14	-	TRBV20-1	-	TRBJ2-4	CSARRELKRNIQYF	TGCAGTGCCCGTCGGGAGCTCAAAAGAAACATTCAGTACTTC
15	TRBD1	TRBV28	many	TRBJ2-5	CASVSPGTGLETQYF	TGTGCTTCCGTGTCCCCCGGGACAGGGTTAGAGACCCAGTACTTC
11	-	TRBV3-1	many	TRBJ2-1	CASSQTSEQFF	TGTGCCAGCAGCCAAACTTCGGAGCAGTTCTTC
13	TRBD1	TRBV20-1	many	TRBJ2-7	CSATRTGNYEQYF	TGCAGTGCTACCAGGACAGGAAACTACGAGCAGTACTTC
16	-	TRBV10-2	many	TRBJ2-1	CASSESSGQIYNEQFF	TGCGCCAGCAGTGAGTCGTCCGGACAGATATACAATGAGCAGTTCTTC
13	-	TRBV20-1	many	TRBJ1-6	CSARGHGNSPLHF	TGCAGTGCGAGAGGGCATGGGAATTCACCCCTCCACTTT
15	TRBD1	TRBV4-1	-	TRBJ1-6	CASSQDRGLRSPLHF	TGCGCCAGCAGCCAAGATAGGGGGCTTCGGTCACCCCTCCACTTT
16	TRBD1	TRBV11-2	many	TRBJ2-7	CASSQRDRVPSYEQYF	TGTGCCAGCAGCCAGCGGGACAGGGTGCCCTCCTACGAGCAGTACTTC
14	TRBD1	TRBV7-9	many	TRBJ2-4	CASSSAGTENIQYF	TGTGCCAGCAGCTCAGCCGGGACAGAAAACATTCAGTACTTC
11	-	TRBV29-1	many	TRBJ2-5	CSVGGEETQYF	TGCAGCGTTGGAGGGGAAGAGACCCAGTACTTC
15	TRBD1	TRBV5-1	many	TRBJ2-1	CASRSDRASYNEQFF	TGCGCCAGCAGGTCGGACAGGGCCTCCTACAATGAGCAGTTCTTC
15	-	TRBV6-1	once	TRBJ2-1	CASSAARSSYNEQFF	TGTGCGAGCAGCGCGGCTCGTAGCTCCTACAATGAGCAGTTCTTC
16	TRBD2	TRBV5-1	many	TRBJ2-1	CASSLAVNGRWDEQFF	TGCGCCAGCAGCTTGGCCGTTAACGGGAGGTGGGATGAGCAGTTCTTC
16	-	TRBV7-9	-	TRBJ2-5	CASSYRAGGIQETQYF	TGTGCCAGCAGCTACAGGGCAGGGGGGATCCAAGAGACCCAGTACTTC
14	-	TRBV6-1	many	TRBJ1-5	CASSDYDENQPQHF	TGTGCCAGCAGTGATTATGACGAAAATCAGCCCCAGCATTTT
14	TRBD2	TRBV29-1	-	TRBJ2-3	CSVELAGGPDTQYF	TGCAGCGTTGAATTAGCGGGAGGTCCCGATACGCAGTATTTT
12	-	TRBV7-2	many	TRBJ2-7	CASSLAAREQYF	TGTGCCAGCAGCTTAGCGGCCCGAGAGCAGTACTTC
14	-	TRBV7-9	-	TRBJ2-2	CASSSTTQAGELFF	TGTGCCAGCAGCTCCACGACCCAGGCCGGGGAGCTGTTTTTT
13	-	TRBV4-1	many	TRBJ2-3	CASSQLKPDTQYF	TGCGCCAGCAGCCAACTGAAACCAGATACGCAGTATTTT
15	-	TRBV3-1	few	TRBJ1-2	CASSQGNLRRTGYTF	TGTGCCAGCAGCCAAGGTAATTTGCGCAGGACTGGCTACACCTTC
16	TRBD1	TRBV9	many	TRBJ1-1	CASRPVLRDRGTEAFF	TGTGCCAGCAGGCCTGTACTCCGGGACAGGGGCACTGAAGCTTTCTTT
14	-	TRBV2	many	TRBJ2-2	CASSEVSTTGELFF	TGTGCCAGCAGTGAAGTCAGCACCACCGGGGAGCTGTTTTTT
16	TRBD2	TRBV5-4	many	TRBJ2-3	CASSTGLAGFTDTQYF	TGTGCCAGCAGCACCGGACTAGCGGGTTTCACAGATACGCAGTATTTT
13	-	TRBV11-3	few	TRBJ1-1	CASSLEGSTEAFF	TGTGCCAGCAGCTTAGAGGGTAGCACTGAGGCTTTCTTT
14	-	TRBV7-2	many	TRBJ2-5	CASRPRDNQETQYF	TGTGCCAGCAGACCCCGGGACAACCAAGAGACCCAGTACTTC
15	TRBD2	TRBV7-2	many	TRBJ2-7	CASSSFLAGSGEQYF	TGTGCCAGCAGCTCGTTTCTAGCGGGGTCCGGGGAGCAGTACTTC
17	TRBD1	TRBV4-1	many	TRBJ1-1	CASSQEDRGGGNTEAFF	TGCGCCAGCAGCCAAGAGGACAGGGGAGGAGGGAACACTGAAGCTTTCTTT
14	-	TRBV7-3	many	TRBJ2-1	CASSPQGGNNEQFF	TGTGCCAGCAGCCCCCAGGGGGGAAACAATGAGCAGTTCTTC
16	TRBD2	TRBV5-1	-	TRBJ2-2	CASSLAAGGNTGELLF	TGCGCCAGCAGCTTGGCCGCGGGAGGCAACACCGGGGAGCTGCTTTTT
15	-	TRBV3-1	many	TRBJ2-6	CASSQVLAGANVLTF	TGTGCCAGCAGCCAAGTTCTGGCTGGGGCCAACGTCCTGACTTTC
15	TRBD1	TRBV7-2	many	TRBJ1-1	CASSSDRAWNTEAFF	TGTGCCAGCAGCTCGGACAGGGCTTGGAACACTGAAGCTTTCTTT
15	TRBD1	TRBV20-1	few	TRBJ2-1	CSARDDRAGLNEQFF	TGCAGTGCTAGAGACGACAGGGCCGGTCTCAATGAGCAGTTCTTC
15	-	TRBV7-9	many	TRBJ2-1	CASSLGSPHGNEQFF	TGTGCCAGCAGCTTAGGGAGCCCCCATGGCAATGAGCAGTTCTTC
14	-	TRBV19	many	TRBJ1-4	CASSSMGGPEKLFF	TGTGCCAGTAGTTCCATGGGGGGGCCGGAAAAACTGTTTTTT
13	-	TRBV12-3/TRBV12-4	-	TRBJ2-3	CASSLAVLDTQYF	TGTGCCAGCAGTTTAGCGGTTTTAGATACGCAGTATTTT
16	TRBD2	TRBV5-4	-	TRBJ2-5	CASRRSSGGPQETQYF	TGTGCCAGCAGGCGAAGCAGCGGGGGGCCCCAAGAGACCCAGTACTTC
15	TRBD2	TRBV3-1	many	TRBJ2-1	CASSQELTSVNEQFF	TGTGCCAGCAGCCAAGAGTTGACTAGCGTCAATGAGCAGTTCTTC
13	-	TRBV20-1	many	TRBJ1-1	CSARRGANTEAFF	TGCAGTGCTAGACGGGGGGCGAATACTGAAGCTTTCTTT
16	-	TRBV7-2	many	TRBJ2-2	CASSFLSGGRGGELFF	TGTGCCAGCAGCTTTTTGTCTGGGGGGCGCGGAGGGGAGCTGTTTTTT
19	TRBD2	TRBV20-1	few	TRBJ2-1	CSARDRSSGGPPSYNEQFF	TGCAGTGCTAGAGATCGGTCTAGCGGGGGCCCGCCGAGCTACAATGAGCAGTTCTTC
13	TRBD1	TRBV6-6	many	TRBJ1-5	CASRDRVNQPQHF	TGTGCCAGCAGGGACAGGGTGAATCAGCCCCAGCATTTT
15	-	TRBV7-7	few	TRBJ2-1	CASSLAGVGYNEQFF	TGTGCTAGCAGCTTAGCAGGGGTTGGCTACAATGAGCAGTTCTTC
14	-	TRBV6-5	-	TRBJ1-1	CASRGLGVNTEAFF	TGTGCCAGCAGAGGGTTAGGGGTGAACACTGAAGCTTTCTTT
13	-	TRBV27	many	TRBJ2-5	CASSLGAEETQYF	TGTGCCAGCAGTTTAGGGGCAGAAGAGACCCAGTACTTC
17	TRBD1	TRBV6-6	-	TRBJ1-3	CASGTPGGGTLGNTIYF	TGTGCCAGCGGGACCCCAGGGGGGGGGACACTTGGAAACACCATATATTTT
15	-	TRBV11-2	many	TRBJ2-2	CASSLVVGGTGELFF	TGTGCCAGCAGCTTAGTAGTAGGGGGCACCGGGGAGCTGTTTTTT